This T cell receptor (beta chain) originates from a study of Ad26.COV2.S vaccination and SARS-CoV-2 variants. In the study overall: Ad26.COV2.S given intramuscularly, once or twice 56 days apart. Whole-study findings and limits: Vaccinees reportedly had broad spike-specific CD8+ and CD4+ T cell responses.

Treatment: roughly 18 received Ad26.COV2.S at low or high dose, single or two shots; about 5 received placebo; per-sample allocation not given. Sampling occurred on day 63 after the first vaccine or placebo injection. Boston hosted the donor, who was an adult aged 18-55 years. This table comes from immunoSEQ multiplex PCR, and its TCRdb copy is limited to in-frame clones, with some not included. The data contain some 390,000 clones, roughly nine tenths of them singletons. Comments on this clone: Antigen unknown.

The input for sequencing was peripheral blood, taken in a trial of Ad26.COV2.S vaccine versus placebo. The TCR sequence derives from a person between 18 and 59 years old who received the Ad26.COV2.S COVID-19 vaccine or a placebo.

CDR3 in amino acids: CASSQIGRRTNTEAFF. In nucleotides, the CDR3 is TGTGCCAGCAGCCAAATTGGGAGACGGACGAACACTGAAGCTTTCTTT. V usage is TRBV14 and J usage is TRBJ1-1; D remains ambiguous. The CDR3 contains 16 residues. The germline gives CDR1 SGHDN, CDR2 FVKESK. Trimming left V 2 bases short and J 1 base short, with 14 bases between.